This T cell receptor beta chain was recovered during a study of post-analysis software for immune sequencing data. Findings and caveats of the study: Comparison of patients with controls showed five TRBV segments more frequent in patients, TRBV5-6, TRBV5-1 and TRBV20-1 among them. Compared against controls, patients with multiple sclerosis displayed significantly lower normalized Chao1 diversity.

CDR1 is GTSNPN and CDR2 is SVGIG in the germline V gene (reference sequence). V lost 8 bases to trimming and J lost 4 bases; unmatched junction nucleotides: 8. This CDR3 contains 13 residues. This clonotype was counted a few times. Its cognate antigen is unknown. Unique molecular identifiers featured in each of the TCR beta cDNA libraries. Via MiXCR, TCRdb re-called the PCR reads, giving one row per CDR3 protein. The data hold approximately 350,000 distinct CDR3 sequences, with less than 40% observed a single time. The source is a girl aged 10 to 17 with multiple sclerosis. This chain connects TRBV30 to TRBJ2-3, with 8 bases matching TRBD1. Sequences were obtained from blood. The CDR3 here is CAGVTGAADTQYF. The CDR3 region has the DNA TGTGCCGGTGTGACAGGGGCTGCAGATACGCAGTATTTT.